This is a list of T cell receptor beta chains from one sample in a study of post-analysis software for immune sequencing data. One entry per CDR3 protein, called by TCRdb with MiXCR from the PCR reads. The profile shows 650,000 to 850,000 distinct CDR3 sequences, around 45% of them singletons. Sequenced material: blood. These receptors all stem from a girl aged 5 to 17 with multiple sclerosis. CDR3s include the opening cysteine and the closing phenylalanine or tryptophan. The D gene is left open where the match is weak. Clone size is not always given. Where it is, it says once, few, many or a class for expanded clones.

d_call	v_call	clone_size	j_call	cdr3_nt	cdr3_aa
-	TRBV10-3	-	TRBJ2-1	TGTGCCATCAGTGAGAAGCGGGCCAATGAGCAGTTCTTC	CAISEKRANEQFF
-	TRBV11-2	few	TRBJ2-1	TGTGCCAGCAGCACCCCGTGGGGGAACAACTACAATGAGCAGTTCTTC	CASSTPWGNNYNEQFF
-	TRBV20-1	few	TRBJ1-4	TGCAGTGCTAGAGACCCGGCGCGGGGTGATGCGAAACTGTTTTTT	CSARDPARGDAKLFF
-	TRBV29-1	-	TRBJ2-3	TGCAGCACCTGGGAGCGGAACACAGATACGCAGTATTTT	CSTWERNTDTQYF
-	TRBV5-1	-	TRBJ2-5	TGCGCCAGCAGCTTGGACGGCAGAGAAGAGACCCAGTACTTC	CASSLDGREETQYF
TRBD1	TRBV6-2/TRBV6-3	-	TRBJ2-3	TGTGCCAGCAGCAGGGACAGGGTTGACACGCAGTATTTT	CASSRDRVDTQYF
-	TRBV12-3/TRBV12-4	-	TRBJ1-6	TGTGCCAGCAGTTTACCAGAATCACCCCTCCACTTT	CASSLPESPLHF
-	TRBV12-3/TRBV12-4	many	TRBJ1-2	TGTGCCAGCAGTTTAGGACCGTATGGCTACACCTTC	CASSLGPYGYTF
TRBD2	TRBV11-3	-	TRBJ2-1	TGTGCCAGCAGCCGAGGGGAGCGGGAGTTCAGTGAGCAGTTCTTC	CASSRGEREFSEQFF
-	TRBV20-1	-	TRBJ2-7	TGCAGTGCTAGAGATGGGACGTCTGGGGGGCAGTACTTC	CSARDGTSGGQYF
-	TRBV11-2	-	TRBJ2-3	TGTGCCAGCACCTTCCTCGGACCGTGGGAAGATACGCAGTATTTT	CASTFLGPWEDTQYF
-	TRBV11-2	-	TRBJ2-4	TGTGCCAGCAGCTTAGTCCCGGCAGTGGGCGCCATCCAGTACTTC	CASSLVPAVGAIQYF
TRBD2	TRBV7-8	-	TRBJ2-1	TGTGCCAGCAGCTCCCTGACTGGGGGGGGCAATGAGCAGTTCTTC	CASSSLTGGGNEQFF
-	TRBV29-1	-	TRBJ1-4	TGCAGCGTTGAAACCGGACAGTGGAGTGAAAAACTGTTTTTT	CSVETGQWSEKLFF
-	TRBV12-3/TRBV12-4	-	TRBJ2-2	TGTGCCAGCATTACCACGTTCGGGGAGCTGTTTTTT	CASITTFGELFF
-	TRBV6-5	-	TRBJ1-2	TGTGCCAGCAGCCCTCGGCAGGGCGGCTATGGCTACACCTTC	CASSPRQGGYGYTF
TRBD1	TRBV29-1	-	TRBJ1-1	TGCAGCGTCGTCAGGGGGCGGAACACTGAAGCTTTCTTT	CSVVRGRNTEAFF
-	TRBV6-6	-	TRBJ1-6	TGTGCCAGCAGCCCTAATCGACAGAATAATTCACCCCTCCACTTT	CASSPNRQNNSPLHF
-	TRBV20-1	-	TRBJ2-1	TGCAGTGCTAGGGGCCTAGCCCTATTCAATGAGCAGTTCTTC	CSARGLALFNEQFF
-	TRBV19	-	TRBJ2-3	TGTGCCAGTAGTTCATACGGGGAGTTCGGCACAGATACGCAGTATTTT	CASSSYGEFGTDTQYF
TRBD1	TRBV10-3	-	TRBJ2-7	TGTGCCATCAGTGATGGACAGGGCTCCTACGAGCAGTACTTC	CAISDGQGSYEQYF
-	TRBV3-1	-	TRBJ2-7	TGTGCCAGCAGCCAAGGTTTGGGCAGCTCCTACGAGCAGTACTTC	CASSQGLGSSYEQYF
-	TRBV20-1	-	TRBJ2-5	TGCAGTGCTTTCGGACAGCAGGAGACCCAGTACTTC	CSAFGQQETQYF
-	TRBV7-6	few	TRBJ2-7	TGTGCCAGCAGCTTCTGGGGGAAAGGCTACGAGCAGTACTTC	CASSFWGKGYEQYF
-	TRBV4-1	few	TRBJ1-2	TGCGCCAGCTTTGGCGATGACCGCTATGGCTACACCTTC	CASFGDDRYGYTF
TRBD1	TRBV27	-	TRBJ1-5	TGTGCCAGCAGTCCGAGGACAGGTTATAGCAATCAGCCCCGGCATTTT	CASSPRTGYSNQPRHF
TRBD2	TRBV7-8	few	TRBJ2-1	TGTGCCAGCAGCCCGAGCGCCGGCGGGAGTACTGAGCAGTTCTTC	CASSPSAGGSTEQFF
-	TRBV6-1	-	TRBJ2-3	TGTGCCACCGGGGACCCCCCGAGCACAGATACGCAGTATTTT	CATGDPPSTDTQYF
-	TRBV2	-	TRBJ2-1	TGTGCCAGCAGTGTTGAACGGGAGAGTAATGAGCAGTTCTTC	CASSVERESNEQFF
TRBD2	TRBV20-1	few	TRBJ2-7	TGCAGTGCCCCTGGGACTAGCAGCGAGCAGTACTTC	CSAPGTSSEQYF
TRBD2	TRBV7-2	-	TRBJ2-1	TGTGCCAGCAGCTCCCCCGACTTAGCGGGAATTCGGCAGTTCTTC	CASSSPDLAGIRQFF
TRBD1	TRBV7-9	-	TRBJ2-7	TGTGCCAGCAGCCCCCAAGGGGGGACAGGACGGCTCGAGCAGTACTTC	CASSPQGGTGRLEQYF
-	TRBV12-3/TRBV12-4	-	TRBJ2-1	TGTGCCAGCAGTAAAGAGTATGAGCAGTTCTTC	CASSKEYEQFF
-	TRBV29-1	-	TRBJ2-7	TGCAGCGTTGAAGTTGCCGCTGATCCCTACGAGCAGTACTTC	CSVEVAADPYEQYF
-	TRBV12-3/TRBV12-4	-	TRBJ2-3	TGTGCCAGCAGTCGCCCCCCGGCGGATACGCAGTATTTT	CASSRPPADTQYF
-	TRBV5-1	few	TRBJ1-1	TGCGCCAGCAGCCCCCCTGGAAAGCAGGTTTCTGAAGCTTTCTTT	CASSPPGKQVSEAFF
TRBD1	TRBV24-1	-	TRBJ2-1	TGTGCCACCAGTGATGAAGCCGCCGGGACAGCCTCCTACAATGAGCAGTTCTTC	CATSDEAAGTASYNEQFF